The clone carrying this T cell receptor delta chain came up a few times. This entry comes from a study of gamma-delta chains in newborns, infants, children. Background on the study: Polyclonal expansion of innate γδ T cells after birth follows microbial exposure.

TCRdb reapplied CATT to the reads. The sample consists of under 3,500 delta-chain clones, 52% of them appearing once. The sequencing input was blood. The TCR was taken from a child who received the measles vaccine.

The DNA of the CDR3 is TGTGCCTGTGACACCGTCCCTGGGGGCCAACCTATGTACACCGATAAACTCATCTTT. Translating gives CACDTVPGGQPMYTDKLIF. The V and J genes are TRDV2 and TRDJ1; 7 positions agree with TRDD3. CDR1 GEAIGNYY and CDR2 EKD come from the germline V gene. The CDR3 runs 19 residues. V lost 0 bases to trimming and J lost 0 bases; unmatched junction nucleotides: 15.